This T cell receptor beta chain stems from a study of CD4 T cells in relation to SARS-CoV-2 and coronaviruses. In the study overall: ViraFEST: roughly 9-day antigen culture of PBMCs, then TCR beta CDR3 sequencing. Crossreactive spike epitopes shared across donors were mapped to their HLA restriction. Study-wide findings and caveats: Crossreactivity was assessed only for spike protein, not other viral proteins.

The unexposed donors gave CD4+ T cells in about 2010-2018, prior to COVID-19. The cells were cultured for approximately ten days before CD4+ T cells were isolated. As to this clone: What it binds is unknown.

The junction had 7 bases not matched to a gene; V was cut back by 2 bases and J by 6 bases. The CDR3 loop spans 14 amino acids. Germline assignment: CDR1 MNHEY and CDR2 SVGEGT. TCRdb's copy holds only in-frame clones and misses some; the assay was immunoSEQ multiplex PCR. Among 25,000 to 30,000 clones listed, 74% were seen once. The material sequenced was CD4+ T cells from PBMCs, cultured in vitro. The chain couples TRBV6-2 or TRBV6-3 to TRBJ2-7; TRBD1 agrees at 7 bases. The TCR was taken from a human donor in good health. CDR3 sequence reads: CASSYTPTGTEQYF. The CDR3 DNA sequence: TGTGCCAGCAGTTACACCCCGACAGGGACCGAGCAGTACTTC.